A selection of T cell receptor beta chains follows, all from one sample in a study of blood T cells in healthy people across ages. One entry per CDR3 protein results from TCRdb running MiXCR on the 5' RACE reads. The sample holds under 2,000,000 distinct CDR3 sequences; just under 50% are singletons and the top ten take less than 2.5%. Specimen: blood. The receptors derive from a woman in her forties in good health. Both conserved end residues are part of each CDR3. A D gene is named only where the DNA matches it firmly. Some rows mark clone size as missing; the rest say once, few, many or name a class of expanded clone.

>NA|TRBV7-9|TRBJ1-5|NA
CASSLGDLQPQHF
TGTGCCAGCAGCTTAGGAGACCTTCAGCCCCAGCATTTT
>TRBD1|TRBV9|TRBJ2-1|NA
CASSPPSPGTANMETQFF
TGTGCCAGCAGCCCCCCCTCCCCCGGGACAGCGAATATGGAGACCCAGTTCTTC
>TRBD1|TRBV14|TRBJ2-7|NA
CASSHDRGRGNEQYF
TGTGCCAGCAGCCACGACAGGGGTAGAGGCAATGAGCAGTACTTC
>TRBD1|TRBV15|TRBJ2-7|NA
CATSRDLGTGGKEQYF
TGTGCCACCAGCAGAGATCTAGGGACAGGGGGGAAGGAGCAGTACTTC
>TRBD2|TRBV5-1|TRBJ2-3|NA
CASGSFPSGTTQYTDTQYF
TGCGCCAGCGGCTCATTTCCCTCCGGGACTACCCAATACACAGATACGCAGTATTTT
>TRBD2|TRBV9|TRBJ2-5|NA
CASSAGLAATYQETQYF
TGTGCCAGCAGCGCGGGACTAGCGGCGACGTACCAAGAGACCCAGTACTTC
>TRBD1|TRBV4-2|TRBJ2-7|NA
CASSQEMTGAYEQYF
TGTGCCAGCAGCCAAGAGATGACAGGGGCCTACGAGCAGTACTTC
>NA|TRBV7-2|TRBJ2-1|NA
CASSFTSQQFF
TGTGCCAGCAGCTTCACTAGTCAGCAGTTCTTC
>TRBD2|TRBV20-1|TRBJ2-1|NA
CSATWTSLQFF
TGCAGTGCTACGTGGACTAGCCTCCAGTTCTTC
>TRBD2|TRBV5-1|TRBJ2-6|once
CAGTIAGATSGANVLTF
TGCGCCGGAACAATAGCGGGGGCCACCTCTGGGGCCAACGTCCTGACTTTC
>NA|TRBV3-1|TRBJ2-1|few
CASSQAIEGLEGYNEQFF
TGTGCCAGCAGTCAAGCTATTGAAGGCCTAGAAGGGTACAATGAGCAGTTCTTC
>TRBD2|TRBV4-2|TRBJ2-3|once
CASSLLAGGRSDTQYF
TGTGCCAGCAGCCTACTAGCGGGGGGGCGGTCAGATACGCAGTATTTT
>NA|TRBV27|TRBJ2-7|few
CASRVEGGSYEQYF
TGTGCCAGCAGGGTAGAGGGGGGCTCCTACGAGCAGTACTTC
>TRBD1|TRBV11-3|TRBJ2-3|few
CASSFGTGVGDTQYF
TGTGCCAGCAGCTTCGGGACAGGGGTTGGGGATACGCAGTATTTT
>TRBD1|TRBV2|TRBJ1-5|NA
CASSEEETGGQPQHF
TGTGCCAGCAGTGAAGAAGAGACAGGGGGTCAGCCCCAGCATTTT
>TRBD1|TRBV20-1|TRBJ1-5|few
CSARRRDRSYSNQPQHF
TGCAGTGCTAGACGCCGGGACAGGTCGTATAGCAATCAGCCCCAGCATTTT
>TRBD2|TRBV11-2|TRBJ2-2|NA
CASSPSSGATMNTGELFF
TGTGCCAGCAGTCCATCTAGCGGGGCAACCATGAACACCGGGGAGCTGTTTTTT
>TRBD2|TRBV7-2|TRBJ2-7|few
CASSLARLAGFAYEQYF
TGTGCCAGCAGCTTAGCAAGACTAGCGGGGTTTGCCTACGAGCAGTACTTC
>NA|TRBV5-6|TRBJ2-7|NA
CASSLFRVYEQYF
TGTGCCAGCAGCTTGTTCCGGGTTTACGAGCAGTACTTC
>NA|TRBV12-3/TRBV12-4|TRBJ2-3|NA
CASSFKADTQYF
TGTGCCAGCAGTTTCAAGGCAGATACGCAGTATTTT
>TRBD2|TRBV7-2|TRBJ2-5|many
CASSFAGGETQYF
TGTGCCAGCAGCTTCGCGGGGGGAGAGACCCAGTACTTC